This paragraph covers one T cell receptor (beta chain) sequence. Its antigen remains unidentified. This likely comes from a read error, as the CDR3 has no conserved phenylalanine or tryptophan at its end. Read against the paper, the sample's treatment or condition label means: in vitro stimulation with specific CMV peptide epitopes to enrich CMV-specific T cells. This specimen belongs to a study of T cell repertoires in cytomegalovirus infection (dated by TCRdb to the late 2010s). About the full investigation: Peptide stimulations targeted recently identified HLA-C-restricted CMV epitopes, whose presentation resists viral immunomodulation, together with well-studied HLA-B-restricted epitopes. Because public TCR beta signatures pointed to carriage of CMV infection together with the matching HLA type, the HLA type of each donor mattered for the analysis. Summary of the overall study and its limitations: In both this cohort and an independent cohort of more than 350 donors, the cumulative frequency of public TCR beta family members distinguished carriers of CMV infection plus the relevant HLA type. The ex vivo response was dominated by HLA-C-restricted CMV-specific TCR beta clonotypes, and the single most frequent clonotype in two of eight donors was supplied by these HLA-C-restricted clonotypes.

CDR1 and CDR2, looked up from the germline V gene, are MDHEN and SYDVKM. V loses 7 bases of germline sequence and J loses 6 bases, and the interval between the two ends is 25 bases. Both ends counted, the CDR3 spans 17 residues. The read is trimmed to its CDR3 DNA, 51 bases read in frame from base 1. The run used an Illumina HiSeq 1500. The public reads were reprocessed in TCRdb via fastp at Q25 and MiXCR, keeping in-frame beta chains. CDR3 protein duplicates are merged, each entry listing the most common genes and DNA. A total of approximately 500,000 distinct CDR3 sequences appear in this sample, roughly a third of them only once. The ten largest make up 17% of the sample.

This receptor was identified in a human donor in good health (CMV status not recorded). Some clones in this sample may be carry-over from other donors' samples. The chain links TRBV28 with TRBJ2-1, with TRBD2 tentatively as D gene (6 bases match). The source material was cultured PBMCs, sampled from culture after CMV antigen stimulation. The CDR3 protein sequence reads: CASNPFQGGASGNEQFL. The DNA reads TGTGCCAGCAACCCCTTTCAGGGAGGCGCATCCGGCAATGAGCAGTTCTTA.